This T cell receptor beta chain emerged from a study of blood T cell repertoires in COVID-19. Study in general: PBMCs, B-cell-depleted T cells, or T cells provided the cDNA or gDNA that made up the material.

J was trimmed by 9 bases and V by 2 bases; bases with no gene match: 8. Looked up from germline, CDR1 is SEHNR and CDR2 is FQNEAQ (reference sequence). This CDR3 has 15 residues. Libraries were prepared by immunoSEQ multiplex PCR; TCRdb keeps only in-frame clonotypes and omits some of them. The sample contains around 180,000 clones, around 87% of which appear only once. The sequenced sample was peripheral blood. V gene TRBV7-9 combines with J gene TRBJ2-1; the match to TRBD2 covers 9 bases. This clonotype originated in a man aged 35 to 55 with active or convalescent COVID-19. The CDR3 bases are TGTGCCAGCAGCTTAACTGGCGGGGGGGCCGGTGAGCAGTTCTTC. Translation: CASSLTGGGAGEQFF.